This T cell receptor (beta chain) came from a study of T cells after yellow fever vaccination. The V end was cut by 5 bases, the J end by 8 bases, with 7 bases between. In germline, CDR1 is SGHRS, CDR2 YFSETQ. The CDR3 extends over 10 amino acids. MiXCR, applied by TCRdb to the 5' RACE reads, yields one record per CDR3 protein. The sample includes about 250,000 distinct CDR3 sequences, 3.6% of them seen just once. This clonotype showed up many times. The J gene is TRBJ1-1, the V gene TRBV5-1; D not resolved. Material: PBMCs, obtained 15 days after the yellow fever booster vaccination. The sequence was obtained from a man aged 18-30 years who received the YFV17D yellow fever vaccine. The CDR3 is CASRGDEAFF. The DNA of the CDR3 is TGCGCCAGCAGGGGAGACGAAGCTTTCTTT.